A selection of T cell receptor beta chains follows, all from one sample in a study of sequential checkpoint blockade in melanoma. Libraries were prepared by immunoSEQ multiplex PCR; TCRdb keeps only in-frame clonotypes and omits some of them. The repertoire holds about 19,000 clones, with more than 25% as singletons. The sequencing here drew on tumor tissue (inferred from file names), taken from a patient given nivolumab and ipilimumab in sequence. The source is a human donor with melanoma. Both conserved end residues are part of each CDR3. D genes are given only for firm matches. Expanded clones are given a class, and other clones once, few, many or no size at all.

V gene: TRBV9; D gene: TRBD1; J gene: TRBJ1-3; clone size: few; CDR3 DNA: TGTGCCAGCAGGCGGGGGACAGGGGTGGGAAACACCATATATTTT; CDR3 protein: CASRRGTGVGNTIYF
V gene: TRBV6-8; D gene: .; J gene: TRBJ1-1; clone size: .; CDR3 DNA: TGTGCCAGCAGTTACTCGTTCCAGGCGAACACTGAAGCTTTCTTT; CDR3 protein: CASSYSFQANTEAFF
V gene: TRBV6-8; D gene: .; J gene: TRBJ2-1; clone size: .; CDR3 DNA: TGTGCCAGCAGGTCAGGGGCCCGCTCCTACAATGAGCAGTTCTTC; CDR3 protein: CASRSGARSYNEQFF
V gene: TRBV11-3; D gene: .; J gene: TRBJ2-7; clone size: .; CDR3 DNA: TGTGCCAGCAGCCCGCAGGGGGGCCAGATCTACGAGCAGTACTTC; CDR3 protein: CASSPQGGQIYEQYF
V gene: TRBV6-8; D gene: .; J gene: TRBJ1-4; clone size: .; CDR3 DNA: TGTGCCATCGCCGGGTCGGAGGAAAAACTGTTTTTT; CDR3 protein: CAIAGSEEKLFF
V gene: TRBV28; D gene: TRBD2; J gene: TRBJ2-1; clone size: .; CDR3 DNA: TGTGCCAGCAGTTTAGTCACTAGCGGGAGTGTAAATGAGCAGTTCTTC; CDR3 protein: CASSLVTSGSVNEQFF
V gene: TRBV6-8; D gene: .; J gene: TRBJ2-1; clone size: .; CDR3 DNA: TGTGCCAGCAGATCCTACAGCAATGAGCAGTTCTTC; CDR3 protein: CASRSYSNEQFF
V gene: TRBV9; D gene: .; J gene: TRBJ2-5; clone size: .; CDR3 DNA: TGTGCCAGCAGCGTCCGCCGGGGGGCCGGAGAGACCCAGTACTTC; CDR3 protein: CASSVRRGAGETQYF
V gene: TRBV18; D gene: TRBD1; J gene: TRBJ1-1; clone size: few; CDR3 DNA: TGTGCCAGCTCACCACTGGGACAGTTGAACACTGAAGCTTTCTTT; CDR3 protein: CASSPLGQLNTEAFF
V gene: TRBV29-1; D gene: TRBD1; J gene: TRBJ2-7; clone size: once; CDR3 DNA: TGCAGCGCTGCCGGACAGGGGGCCTACGAGCAGTACTTC; CDR3 protein: CSAAGQGAYEQYF
V gene: TRBV11-3; D gene: TRBD2; J gene: TRBJ2-3; clone size: many; CDR3 DNA: TGTGCCAGCAGCCAGAGCGGGGTCGCATTAGATACGCAGTATTTT; CDR3 protein: CASSQSGVALDTQYF
V gene: TRBV18; D gene: .; J gene: TRBJ1-5; clone size: .; CDR3 DNA: TGTGCCAGCTCACCTTCGGGGGTCGGGAGTCAGCCCCAGCATTTT; CDR3 protein: CASSPSGVGSQPQHF
V gene: TRBV11-3; D gene: .; J gene: TRBJ2-1; clone size: .; CDR3 DNA: TGTGCCAGCAGCTCGTTTGAAAGCTCCTACAATGAGCAGTTCTTC; CDR3 protein: CASSSFESSYNEQFF
V gene: TRBV19; D gene: .; J gene: TRBJ1-3; clone size: once; CDR3 DNA: TGTGCCAGTAGTATTCCCCGAAAGACACCTTACTCTGGAAACACCATATATTTT; CDR3 protein: CASSIPRKTPYSGNTIYF
V gene: TRBV12-5; D gene: .; J gene: TRBJ2-7; clone size: .; CDR3 DNA: TGTGCCAGCACCCTAACAGGAGAAGTGTACGAGCAGTACTTC; CDR3 protein: CASTLTGEVYEQYF
V gene: TRBV6-7; D gene: .; J gene: TRBJ2-7; clone size: .; CDR3 DNA: TGTGCCAGCAGTACGACCTACGAGCAGTACTTC; CDR3 protein: CASSTTYEQYF
V gene: TRBV9; D gene: TRBD1; J gene: TRBJ1-5; clone size: .; CDR3 DNA: TGTGCCAGCAGCCAGACAGGGTCCTATCAGCCCCAGCATTTT; CDR3 protein: CASSQTGSYQPQHF
V gene: TRBV6-8; D gene: TRBD1; J gene: TRBJ1-2; clone size: .; CDR3 DNA: TGTGCCAGCAGTTACTCAAACAGGGGTTCGATCGGCTACACCTTC; CDR3 protein: CASSYSNRGSIGYTF
V gene: TRBV5-1; D gene: .; J gene: TRBJ2-7; clone size: .; CDR3 DNA: TGCGCCAGCAGCTTGGAAGGGCGGAACACCTACGAGCAGTACTTC; CDR3 protein: CASSLEGRNTYEQYF
V gene: TRBV28; D gene: .; J gene: TRBJ2-2; clone size: few; CDR3 DNA: TGTGCCAGCACCGATCCAGGGGCCGGGGAGCTGTTTTTT; CDR3 protein: CASTDPGAGELFF
V gene: TRBV30; D gene: .; J gene: TRBJ1-5; clone size: .; CDR3 DNA: TGTGCCTGGAGTCCAGGGATCGGGGGCAATCAGCCCCAGCATTTT; CDR3 protein: CAWSPGIGGNQPQHF
V gene: TRBV6-8; D gene: TRBD1; J gene: TRBJ1-5; clone size: few; CDR3 DNA: TGTGCCAGGACAGGGAGGGGCAGGCAGCCCCAGCATTTT; CDR3 protein: CARTGRGRQPQHF
V gene: TRBV11-3; D gene: .; J gene: TRBJ2-4; clone size: few; CDR3 DNA: TGTGCCAGCAGCTTAGGGCGGTCGGCAAGCCAAAACATTCAGTACTTC; CDR3 protein: CASSLGRSASQNIQYF
V gene: TRBV30; D gene: .; J gene: TRBJ2-7; clone size: .; CDR3 DNA: TGTGCCTGGAGTGTGCACTACGAGCAGTACTTC; CDR3 protein: CAWSVHYEQYF
V gene: TRBV5-1; D gene: .; J gene: TRBJ1-5; clone size: .; CDR3 DNA: TGCGCCAGCAGCTTGGCCGGCTCTGGCAATCAGCCCCAGCATTTT; CDR3 protein: CASSLAGSGNQPQHF
V gene: TRBV6-8; D gene: TRBD1; J gene: TRBJ2-7; clone size: few; CDR3 DNA: TGTGCCAGCAGCCACCCCGGGACAGGGGGTGGCGAGCAGTACTTC; CDR3 protein: CASSHPGTGGGEQYF
V gene: TRBV19; D gene: .; J gene: TRBJ2-3; clone size: .; CDR3 DNA: TGTGCCAGTTCGCGTTTTTTCGGAGATACGCAGTATTTT; CDR3 protein: CASSRFFGDTQYF
V gene: TRBV7-7; D gene: TRBD2; J gene: TRBJ2-5; clone size: .; CDR3 DNA: TGTGCCAGCAGCTTGGTAACTAGCGGGAGGAAGACCCAGTACTTC; CDR3 protein: CASSLVTSGRKTQYF
V gene: TRBV11-3; D gene: .; J gene: TRBJ1-1; clone size: many; CDR3 DNA: TGTGCCAGCAGCTTAGTTGCTGGGAAGGGTGAAGCTTTCTTT; CDR3 protein: CASSLVAGKGEAFF
V gene: TRBV6-8; D gene: .; J gene: TRBJ2-7; clone size: few; CDR3 DNA: TGTGCCATCAGTGTGGCCGGTAACTACGAGCAGTACTTC; CDR3 protein: CAISVAGNYEQYF
V gene: TRBV18; D gene: .; J gene: TRBJ1-1; clone size: .; CDR3 DNA: TGTGCCAGCTCACCAGGGGAGAACACTGAAGCTTTCTTT; CDR3 protein: CASSPGENTEAFF
V gene: TRBV30; D gene: TRBD1; J gene: TRBJ1-4; clone size: .; CDR3 DNA: TGTGCCTGGAGTGTAACAGGGGCCGAAAAACTGTTTTTT; CDR3 protein: CAWSVTGAEKLFF
V gene: TRBV25-1; D gene: TRBD2; J gene: TRBJ2-3; clone size: once; CDR3 DNA: TGTGCCAGCAGTCCCCTAGCGGGGGGGACAGATACGCAGTATTTT; CDR3 protein: CASSPLAGGTDTQYF
V gene: TRBV9; D gene: TRBD1; J gene: TRBJ2-7; clone size: many; CDR3 DNA: TGTGCCAGCAGCAGGACAGGACAGAATTACGAGCAGTACTTC; CDR3 protein: CASSRTGQNYEQYF
V gene: TRBV6-8; D gene: TRBD1; J gene: TRBJ2-7; clone size: few; CDR3 DNA: TGTGCCAGCAGACAAACCGGGACAGGGGGTGTCGAGCAGTACTTC; CDR3 protein: CASRQTGTGGVEQYF
V gene: TRBV23-1; D gene: .; J gene: TRBJ2-3; clone size: .; CDR3 DNA: TGCGCCAGCAGTCAATCGACGACAGGCGACACAGATACGCAGTATTTT; CDR3 protein: CASSQSTTGDTDTQYF
V gene: TRBV19; D gene: TRBD1; J gene: TRBJ1-5; clone size: .; CDR3 DNA: TGTGCCAGCCATCGGGCAGGGGGAATTAGTAGCAATCAGCCCCAGCATTTT; CDR3 protein: CASHRAGGISSNQPQHF
V gene: TRBV30; D gene: .; J gene: TRBJ2-1; clone size: few; CDR3 DNA: TGTGCCTGGAGTAGCGGAACTTACTATGAGCAGTTCTTC; CDR3 protein: CAWSSGTYYEQFF
V gene: TRBV30; D gene: .; J gene: TRBJ1-2; clone size: .; CDR3 DNA: TGTGCCTGGAACTGGCAGGGGAGTCTCTATGGCTACACCTTC; CDR3 protein: CAWNWQGSLYGYTF
V gene: TRBV5-1; D gene: TRBD2; J gene: TRBJ2-1; clone size: .; CDR3 DNA: TGCGCCAGCAGCTTGGTAGCACTAGCGGGGGGGAATGAGCAGTTCTTC; CDR3 protein: CASSLVALAGGNEQFF
V gene: TRBV11-3; D gene: .; J gene: TRBJ2-7; clone size: medium-sized; CDR3 DNA: TGTGCCAGCAGCATCCAAGCGGGCCCCTACGAGCAGTACTTC; CDR3 protein: CASSIQAGPYEQYF
V gene: TRBV6-8; D gene: .; J gene: TRBJ2-7; clone size: few; CDR3 DNA: TGTGCCAGCAGTTACTCCCCCCTACCGGCATACGAGCAGTACTTC; CDR3 protein: CASSYSPLPAYEQYF
V gene: TRBV6-8; D gene: TRBD1; J gene: TRBJ2-2; clone size: .; CDR3 DNA: TGTGCCAGCAGCGCTGGGACAGGGGCCCGGACCGGGGAGCTGTTTTTT; CDR3 protein: CASSAGTGARTGELFF
V gene: TRBV28; D gene: .; J gene: TRBJ1-2; clone size: few; CDR3 DNA: TGTGCCAGCCTCGAGAACTTGCGCCCTGGCTATGGCTACACCTTC; CDR3 protein: CASLENLRPGYGYTF
V gene: TRBV5-1; D gene: .; J gene: TRBJ2-3; clone size: .; CDR3 DNA: TGCGCCAGCAGCTTACCCGGGACCGGTCCTACAGATACGCAGTATTTT; CDR3 protein: CASSLPGTGPTDTQYF
V gene: TRBV6-8; D gene: .; J gene: TRBJ1-2; clone size: few; CDR3 DNA: TGTGCCAGCAGGGTGAATACGGGGCTCTATGGCTACACCTTC; CDR3 protein: CASRVNTGLYGYTF
V gene: TRBV9; D gene: TRBD1; J gene: TRBJ2-7; clone size: .; CDR3 DNA: TGTGCCAGCAGCTTATCGACAGGGCAGTACGAGCAGTACTTC; CDR3 protein: CASSLSTGQYEQYF
V gene: TRBV29-1; D gene: TRBD1; J gene: TRBJ1-1; clone size: .; CDR3 DNA: TGCAGCGTGCGGACAGGGGGCCGGGGGAACACTGAAGCTTTCTTT; CDR3 protein: CSVRTGGRGNTEAFF
V gene: TRBV11-3; D gene: .; J gene: TRBJ1-1; clone size: .; CDR3 DNA: TGTGCCAGCAGCTTAGAATGGGGCGGCACTGAAGCTTTCTTT; CDR3 protein: CASSLEWGGTEAFF
V gene: TRBV28; D gene: .; J gene: TRBJ2-1; clone size: few; CDR3 DNA: TGTGCCAGCAGTTTATCCCTATCCTACAATGAGCAGTTCTTC; CDR3 protein: CASSLSLSYNEQFF
V gene: TRBV11-3; D gene: TRBD1; J gene: TRBJ2-7; clone size: .; CDR3 DNA: TGTGCCAGCAGCTTGGGACAGGGGGCGCGGAACGAGCAGTACTTC; CDR3 protein: CASSLGQGARNEQYF
V gene: TRBV19; D gene: TRBD1; J gene: TRBJ2-1; clone size: .; CDR3 DNA: TGTGCCAGTAGTATCGACAGGGGAGTAAACAATGAGCAGTTCTTC; CDR3 protein: CASSIDRGVNNEQFF
V gene: TRBV14; D gene: TRBD1; J gene: TRBJ2-2; clone size: .; CDR3 DNA: TGTGCCAGCAGCCAAGATGTGAGGACAGGGCCCTTGTCCGGGGAGCTGTTTTTT; CDR3 protein: CASSQDVRTGPLSGELFF
V gene: TRBV18; D gene: TRBD1; J gene: TRBJ1-2; clone size: .; CDR3 DNA: TGTGCCAGCTCACCGCTGGACAGGGTCGGGAACTATGGCTACACCTTC; CDR3 protein: CASSPLDRVGNYGYTF